Included here is one TCR beta chain sequence, with context. The antigen is unknown. The PCR was carried out with 60 Vbeta primers and 13 Jbeta primers. TCRdb's table, derived via immunoSEQ multiplex PCR, lists solely in-frame clones and lacks some. The data hold 130,000 or so clones, with 65% to 80% observed a single time. The sample belongs to a study of cytomegalovirus exposure and HLA in healthy donors. General observations from the study: A list of about 180 TCR beta chains associated with cytomegalovirus was given.

Per the germline V gene, CDR1 is ENHRY and CDR2 is SYGVKD. The junction had 7 bases not matched to a gene; V was cut back by 5 bases and J by 5 bases. The CDR3 loop spans 16 amino acids. This chain joins TRBV10-3 and TRBJ2-1; 12 bases are shared with TRBD2. This TCR came from a woman in her late teens or twenties in good health and CMV-seronegative. The source material was PBMCs. CDR3 sequence: CAISLSLAGGDNEQFF. CDR3 coding DNA: TGTGCCATCAGTTTATCTCTAGCGGGAGGGGACAATGAGCAGTTCTTC.